This T cell receptor beta chain was recorded in a study of cytomegalovirus exposure and HLA in healthy donors (dated by TCRdb to about 2017). Context from the whole study: In an earlier analysis of some 610 of the donors, about 260 Gb of sequence data and 117 million unique TCR beta sequences from about 179 million T cells were reported. Approximately 300 gigabases of sequencing data and tens of millions of unique TCR sequences were included in an early release covering 550 to 650 HLA-typed donors. The T cell repertoires of several hundred subjects were profiled by immunosequencing and related to cytomegalovirus serostatus. The study was designed to test whether signatures of past pathogen exposure could be identified by cataloging public T cell receptors. Typing coverage differed by locus: A, B, C, DRB1 and DQB1 were typed in roughly 620-630 donors, DQA1 in about 550, DPA1 in nearly 610, and DPB1 in 472. Among about 370 genotyped donors of the cohort, an average of around 250,000 unique TCR beta nucleotide sequences was sequenced per donor, of which roughly 17% were non-productive. Rather than drawing on any new phenotypic data, the later analysis identified candidate immune exposures from TCR beta sequences and the way those sequences occurred across donors. A later analysis re-analyzed previously published TCR beta repertoires from several hundred donors and added high-resolution HLA genotyping to study TCR occurrence patterns. Roughly five DR-DQ haplotypes were handled as single units for association and clustering, since linkage in the cohort was strong. Of the 300 to 500 genotyped donors, 80% to 90% were placed in the genetic ancestry cluster associated with self-reported Caucasian donors. Every discovery cohort repertoire had been produced on one sequencing platform. A later genetic analysis took genome-wide SNP genotypes for about 65% of the roughly 670 donors and used that subset as a discovery cohort. High-throughput TCR immunosequencing, statistical association of individual TCRs with disease status, and machine learning were combined to predict cytomegalovirus infection status. An earlier analysis of 587 of the donors used high-throughput TCR beta sequencing to judge whether each TCR beta V gene segment behaved as functional or pseudogenic. In addition to the first cohort of 666 subjects, a separate validation cohort of approximately 120 different subjects was used. Alongside the repertoire data, information on donor age, sex, ethnicity and CMV serostatus was compiled. Class I and class II HLA loci were covered by the typing at four-digit resolution.

What the study reported, not specific to this receptor: Because counts were too low, about 18 rarely observed V segments, including chromosome 9 orphons, were excluded from the earlier analysis of several hundred of the donors. For the cohort, immune exposure information was limited to CMV serostatus. A later analysis associated 15,000 to 20,000 TCR beta sequences with specific HLA alleles at a false discovery rate of 0.05. It was suggested by the authors that the approach could potentially be generalized to other disease states and immunological phenotypes. In a later analysis, the rate of TCR association differed among HLA loci, with DRB1 alleles having the most associated TCRs and HLA-C alleles having the fewest. A further reported finding was that TCR beta sequences accurately predicted the HLA-A and HLA-B alleles for most subjects in the first cohort. HLA typing was unavailable for some donors at each locus, so association tests used only the typed subset. In the study, about 150 TCR beta chains were listed as associated with cytomegalovirus. The presence/absence analyses assumed that sequencing depth was roughly uniform across donors, and that assumption may not be true. A later genetic analysis associated a missense DCLRE1C variant with V-gene and J-gene trimming of TCR beta chains, and an independent cohort replicated the association. Three of the identified cytomegalovirus-associated TCR beta chains were confirmed in vitro to be specific for cytomegalovirus antigens. Compared with equally common non-associated chains, HLA-associated TCR beta chains in a later analysis were more clonally expanded and had lower generation probabilities. A later analysis reported that several top co-occurrence clusters appeared linked to parvovirus B19, influenza, CMV and Epstein-Barr virus. Cytomegalovirus status was reported to be diagnosed by the classifier with high specificity and sensitivity in both the original and validation cohorts. Most CMV-associated TCR beta chains appeared to be HLA-restricted in a later analysis, and the HLA associations seemed to be driven largely by CMV exposure. Only TCR beta chains were sequenced in this cohort, and the absence of alpha or paired-chain data limited detectable features. A later genetic analysis reported fewer N-insertions in productive TCRs among donors in an Asian-associated ancestry cluster than the roughly 700-donor mean. Most TCR sequences were seen in very few donors, while some public TCRs were found in many individuals. When HLA alleles, especially DR and DQ, strongly co-occurred, attributing TCR associations to individual alleles was difficult. Linkage disequilibrium might explain the correlated functional status among segregating V segments, but an unknown experimental factor could not be excluded. Some IMGT-functional V segments, including TRBV6-2 and TRBV6-3, could not be distinguished by the 87-base-pair reads and were therefore excluded. An earlier analysis of 450 to 750 of the donors showed that most TCR beta V segments appeared in productive rearrangements either about 87% or about 30% of the time, which broadly matched IMGT annotations. A cluster of highly shared sequence variants was judged likely to represent a technical artifact of the sequencing pipeline.

From a lookup of the germline V gene (reference sequence), CDR1 and CDR2 are SEHNR and FQNEAQ. Trimming at the junction amounts to 1 base on V and 5 bases on J, and the germline ends lie 9 bases apart. Spanning cysteine to phenylalanine, the CDR3 consists of 13 amino acids. Only the CDR3 DNA stays, 39 bases, in frame from base 1. The cohort comprised hundreds of healthy bone marrow donors. At the time of sampling, every cohort member was nominally healthy, though immune exposures that went unrecorded were likely present. The donor was CMV seronegative and was included in the group of a few hundred seronegative cohort members. Each donor provided a peripheral blood sample, and peripheral blood mononuclear cells were used for TCR beta sequencing. Genomic DNA was extracted from the blood cell samples with the Qiagen DNeasy Blood Extraction Kit. Remarks on this clone: This receptor's antigen is unknown. Nothing much larger sits one base from this clone, and base qualities are not available.

Libraries came from the immunoSEQ multiplex PCR assay. For the multiplex PCR, a mixture combining 60 forward primers for TCR Vbeta segments and 13 reverse primers for TCR Jbeta segments was used. A multiplex PCR assay on genomic DNA amplified the CDR3 region of rearranged TCR beta genes. The amplified TCR beta libraries were sequenced on the Illumina HiSeq System as 87-base-pair reads. Per the authors' processing: A later analysis tallied roughly 80 million unique TCR beta chains across the 650 to 750 repertoires, and about 12 million of those chains were shared by two or more donors. Raw reads were error-corrected and collapsed into unique sequences by a nearest-neighbor algorithm in which closely related sequences were merged to remove PCR and sequencing errors. Alignment of CDR3 sequences to IMGT reference sequences was used to assign V, D and J gene segments. For a sequence to be retained, at least a six-nucleotide match to both a V gene segment and a J gene segment was required. Rearrangements were called productive when the CDR3 lacked stop codons and stayed in frame with V and J; all others were non-productive. CDR3 was defined by IMGT convention, running from the second conserved V-encoded cysteine to the conserved J-encoded phenylalanine. Sequences without an unambiguous match to a single V gene segment were excluded from the earlier analysis of 500 to 700 of the donors. In an earlier analysis of 587 of the donors, a V segment was called functional when productive rearrangements were above 56.7%, and segregating when the standard deviation between donors exceeded 5%. A statistical classification framework was built for diagnosing cytomegalovirus status from the catalog of TCR beta chain sequences. In a later analysis, V and J genes were assigned by comparing TCR nucleotide sequences against IMGT/GENE-DB human TR gene sequences. In a later analysis, CDR3 sequences and most-parsimonious VDJ recombination scenarios were assigned using the TCRdist pipeline. In a later analysis, every TCR beta chain was defined by the combination of its CDR3 amino acid sequence and its V-gene family, and reads without a unique V-gene family were dropped. As a way to deal with suspected cross-contamination and a sequencing artifact, a later analysis dropped more than 500 nucleotide sequences that were highly shared and had low generation probability. For each public chain, a later analysis derived a clonal expansion index from normalized ranks of inferred template counts within each repertoire. A later analysis computed generation probabilities with a VDJ recombination model fitted to out-of-frame rearrangements, and checked the results against IGoR. In a later analysis, TCR-TCR, TCR-HLA and TCR-CMV co-occurrence was scored with hypergeometric tests, and a repertoire-size bias correction was applied to TCR pairs. In a later analysis, false discovery rates were estimated by permuting HLA or CMV assignments 20 times. A later analysis grouped co-occurring TCRs with DBSCAN, adding TCRdist sequence similarity when clustering within HLA-allele-positive subsets. Repertoires with fewer than 30,000 or more than 120,000 public chains, plus five repertoires with anomalous nucleotide sharing, were excluded from co-occurrence clustering. In its TCRdb copy, this immuneACCESS table keeps in-frame sequences only and misses some clones. Where compared with another copy, unresolved V genes explain less than half of these, and the others have no known cause. That table gives V, J and clone size, and the DNA gave D and trimming. This sample has roughly 110,000 clones in its table, and around 73% of those were observed once. Of the sample, 7.8% falls within the top ten clones.

The receptor was isolated from a man younger than 40 in good health and CMV-seronegative. Here the chain combines TRBV7-9 and TRBJ2-7; the D gene is unclear. Source material: PBMCs. CDR3 loop: CASSLGGVNEQYF. Here is the DNA: TGTGCCAGCAGCTTAGGTGGAGTTAACGAGCAGTACTTC. The full variable domain, with segments outside the CDR3 supplied by the reference TRBV7-9 and TRBJ2-7 proteins, appears as DTGVSQNPRHKITKRGQNVTFRCDPISEHNRLYWYRQTLGQGPEFLTYFQNEAQLEKSRLLSDRFSAERPKGSFSTLEIQRTEQGDSAMYLCASSLGGVNEQYFGPGTRLTVT.